A selection of T cell receptor beta chains follows, all from one sample in a study of multiple sclerosis patients with progressive multifocal leukoencephalopathy. The assay was immunoSEQ multiplex PCR, and TCRdb's table has in-frame clones only and misses some. In the table there are roughly 30,000 clones, about 91% of which are singletons. Sequencing was performed on PBMCs, taken from a patient treated with natalizumab. These receptors were obtained from a woman between 40 and 55 years old with progressive multifocal leukoencephalopathy. Each CDR3 is given with its conserved first and last residue. Each record gives: V gene, D gene, clone size, J gene, CDR3 protein, CDR3 DNA. A D gene is named only where the DNA matches it firmly. Clone size, where shown, is once, few, many, or a class for clones that have expanded.

v_gene: TRBV6-1; d_gene: NA; abundance: NA; j_gene: TRBJ2-7; CDR3aa: CASSSQGSVDEQYF; CDR3nt: TGTGCCAGCAGTTCCCAGGGATCCGTGGACGAGCAGTACTTC
v_gene: TRBV7-9; d_gene: NA; abundance: NA; j_gene: TRBJ1-4; CDR3aa: CASSFQGEKLFF; CDR3nt: TGTGCCAGCAGTTTTCAAGGGGAAAAACTGTTTTTT
v_gene: TRBV10-1; d_gene: NA; abundance: NA; j_gene: TRBJ2-4; CDR3aa: CASIKNIQYF; CDR3nt: TGCGCCAGCATCAAAAACATTCAGTACTTC
v_gene: TRBV6-5; d_gene: NA; abundance: NA; j_gene: TRBJ2-7; CDR3aa: CASSDTSYEQYF; CDR3nt: TGTGCCAGCAGTGACACTTCCTACGAGCAGTACTTC
v_gene: TRBV30; d_gene: TRBD1; abundance: NA; j_gene: TRBJ2-7; CDR3aa: CAWSAGTGGLDHF; CDR3nt: TGTGCCTGGAGCGCCGGGACAGGGGGCTTGGACCACTTC
v_gene: TRBV7-2; d_gene: NA; abundance: NA; j_gene: TRBJ2-1; CDR3aa: CASSLALQGGEQFF; CDR3nt: TGTGCCAGCAGCTTAGCGCTTCAGGGCGGTGAGCAGTTCTTC
v_gene: TRBV27; d_gene: NA; abundance: NA; j_gene: TRBJ2-7; CDR3aa: CASSLLAKIDTYEQYF; CDR3nt: TGTGCCAGCAGTTTATTGGCCAAAATAGACACCTACGAGCAGTACTTC
v_gene: TRBV5-4; d_gene: NA; abundance: NA; j_gene: TRBJ2-7; CDR3aa: CASSLEASSYEQYF; CDR3nt: TGTGCCAGCAGCTTGGAAGCCAGCTCCTACGAGCAGTACTTC
v_gene: TRBV28; d_gene: NA; abundance: NA; j_gene: TRBJ2-2; CDR3aa: CASSLLAFGNTGELFF; CDR3nt: TGTGCCAGCAGTTTGTTGGCTTTTGGGAACACCGGGGAGCTGTTTTTT
v_gene: TRBV6-5; d_gene: NA; abundance: once; j_gene: TRBJ2-7; CDR3aa: CASGGAYEQYF; CDR3nt: TGTGCCAGCGGCGGAGCCTACGAGCAGTACTTC
v_gene: TRBV6-1; d_gene: NA; abundance: NA; j_gene: TRBJ2-3; CDR3aa: CASSEVGAQYF; CDR3nt: TGTGCCAGCAGTGAAGTAGGGGCGCAGTATTTT
v_gene: TRBV21-1; d_gene: NA; abundance: NA; j_gene: TRBJ2-1; CDR3aa: CASSPHQGQRTYNEQFF; CDR3nt: TGTGCCAGCAGTCCTCACCAGGGACAAAGGACCTACAATGAGCAGTTCTTC
v_gene: TRBV6-1; d_gene: NA; abundance: NA; j_gene: TRBJ1-5; CDR3aa: CASSYKANQPQHF; CDR3nt: TGTGCCAGCAGTTATAAGGCAAATCAGCCCCAGCATTTT
v_gene: TRBV7-2; d_gene: NA; abundance: NA; j_gene: TRBJ2-2; CDR3aa: CASSPQRRAGELFF; CDR3nt: TGTGCCAGCAGCCCACAGAGGCGGGCCGGGGAGCTGTTTTTT
v_gene: TRBV28; d_gene: TRBD1; abundance: NA; j_gene: TRBJ1-5; CDR3aa: CASSSEQGRSNQPQHF; CDR3nt: TGTGCCAGCAGTTCTGAACAGGGGCGAAGCAATCAGCCCCAGCATTTT
v_gene: TRBV6-4; d_gene: NA; abundance: NA; j_gene: TRBJ1-2; CDR3aa: CASSDSGQLHGYTF; CDR3nt: TGTGCCAGCAGTGACTCGGGCCAACTTCATGGCTACACCTTC
v_gene: TRBV6-5; d_gene: NA; abundance: once; j_gene: TRBJ2-3; CDR3aa: CASSYMEADTQYF; CDR3nt: TGTGCCAGCAGTTATATGGAGGCAGATACGCAGTATTTT
v_gene: TRBV6-5; d_gene: TRBD1; abundance: NA; j_gene: TRBJ1-6; CDR3aa: CASSYFGTGYNSPLHF; CDR3nt: TGTGCCAGCAGTTACTTCGGGACAGGGTATAATTCACCCCTCCACTTT
v_gene: TRBV15; d_gene: NA; abundance: NA; j_gene: TRBJ1-1; CDR3aa: CATSRDRGTEAFF; CDR3nt: TGTGCCACCAGCAGAGACAGGGGAACTGAAGCTTTCTTT
v_gene: TRBV5-1; d_gene: TRBD1; abundance: NA; j_gene: TRBJ2-1; CDR3aa: CASSPGLGQGMVNEQFF; CDR3nt: TGCGCCAGCAGCCCCGGTTTGGGACAGGGAATGGTCAATGAGCAGTTCTTC
v_gene: TRBV19; d_gene: NA; abundance: NA; j_gene: TRBJ2-2; CDR3aa: CASSLGTGELFF; CDR3nt: TGTGCCAGTAGTCTGGGTACCGGGGAGCTGTTTTTT
v_gene: TRBV21-1; d_gene: NA; abundance: NA; j_gene: TRBJ2-7; CDR3aa: CASTSDRNHEQYF; CDR3nt: TGTGCCAGCACCTCAGACAGAAACCACGAGCAGTACTTC
v_gene: TRBV18; d_gene: TRBD2; abundance: NA; j_gene: TRBJ2-5; CDR3aa: CASSPGLAGGEETQYF; CDR3nt: TGTGCCAGCTCACCAGGACTAGCGGGAGGGGAAGAGACCCAGTACTTC
v_gene: TRBV19; d_gene: NA; abundance: NA; j_gene: TRBJ1-1; CDR3aa: CASTVGTEAFF; CDR3nt: TGTGCCAGTACGGTTGGGACAGAAGCTTTCTTT
v_gene: TRBV5-1; d_gene: TRBD1; abundance: NA; j_gene: TRBJ2-7; CDR3aa: CASGNGQANSYEQYF; CDR3nt: TGCGCCAGCGGGAACGGACAGGCCAACTCCTACGAGCAGTACTTC
v_gene: TRBV5-1; d_gene: TRBD2; abundance: NA; j_gene: TRBJ2-2; CDR3aa: CASSLGGGVGRTGELFF; CDR3nt: TGCGCCAGCAGCTTGGGAGGAGGCGTCGGGAGGACCGGGGAGCTGTTTTTT
v_gene: TRBV4-1; d_gene: NA; abundance: NA; j_gene: TRBJ1-1; CDR3aa: CASGQVNTEAFF; CDR3nt: TGCGCCAGCGGGCAGGTGAACACTGAAGCTTTCTTT
v_gene: TRBV7-2; d_gene: TRBD1; abundance: NA; j_gene: TRBJ2-7; CDR3aa: CASSSGWTGGEQYF; CDR3nt: TGTGCCAGCAGCTCCGGATGGACAGGGGGCGAGCAGTACTTC
v_gene: TRBV19; d_gene: NA; abundance: NA; j_gene: TRBJ1-6; CDR3aa: CASSIADYRESPLHF; CDR3nt: TGTGCCAGTAGTATAGCCGACTACAGGGAGTCACCCCTCCACTTT
v_gene: TRBV30; d_gene: NA; abundance: once; j_gene: TRBJ2-2; CDR3aa: CASDYTGELFF; CDR3nt: TGTGCCTCGGACTACACCGGGGAGCTGTTTTTT
v_gene: TRBV5-1; d_gene: NA; abundance: NA; j_gene: TRBJ2-3; CDR3aa: CASSLDPVVDTQYF; CDR3nt: TGCGCCAGCAGCTTGGATCCGGTGGTAGATACGCAGTATTTT
v_gene: TRBV6-4; d_gene: NA; abundance: NA; j_gene: TRBJ1-1; CDR3aa: CASSIEAGTEAFF; CDR3nt: TGTGCCAGCAGTATCGAGGCGGGCACTGAAGCTTTCTTT
v_gene: TRBV4-3; d_gene: NA; abundance: NA; j_gene: TRBJ1-4; CDR3aa: CASSLERTDNEKLFF; CDR3nt: TGCGCCAGCAGCCTGGAAAGGACGGACAATGAAAAACTGTTTTTT
v_gene: TRBV27; d_gene: NA; abundance: NA; j_gene: TRBJ2-7; CDR3aa: CASSSLRDTTYEQYF; CDR3nt: TGTGCCAGCAGTTCACTCCGGGACACAACCTACGAGCAGTACTTC
v_gene: TRBV7-2; d_gene: NA; abundance: NA; j_gene: TRBJ1-6; CDR3aa: CASSLKGGGSSPLHF; CDR3nt: TGTGCCAGCAGCTTAAAAGGGGGGGGCAGCTCTCCCCTCCACTTT
v_gene: TRBV7-2; d_gene: TRBD2; abundance: NA; j_gene: TRBJ2-2; CDR3aa: CASSFTGLANMGELFF; CDR3nt: TGTGCCAGCAGCTTTACGGGACTAGCGAATATGGGGGAGCTGTTTTTT
v_gene: TRBV6-6; d_gene: NA; abundance: NA; j_gene: TRBJ2-7; CDR3aa: CASRGFVRGDYEQYF; CDR3nt: TGTGCCAGCAGGGGGTTCGTTAGGGGTGACTACGAGCAGTACTTC
v_gene: TRBV14; d_gene: TRBD1; abundance: NA; j_gene: TRBJ1-3; CDR3aa: CASSPVGTDLSGNTIYF; CDR3nt: TGTGCCAGCAGCCCGGTAGGGACAGACTTATCCGGAAACACCATATATTTT
v_gene: TRBV10-3; d_gene: NA; abundance: NA; j_gene: TRBJ2-5; CDR3aa: CAISDGYRETQYF; CDR3nt: TGTGCCATCAGTGACGGCTATAGAGAGACCCAGTACTTC
v_gene: TRBV9; d_gene: NA; abundance: NA; j_gene: TRBJ2-1; CDR3aa: CASSERSSYNEQFF; CDR3nt: TGTGCCAGCAGCGAGCGGAGCTCCTACAATGAGCAGTTCTTC
v_gene: TRBV30; d_gene: NA; abundance: NA; j_gene: TRBJ1-3; CDR3aa: CAWSRFSGNTIYF; CDR3nt: TGTGCCTGGAGTCGGTTCTCTGGAAACACCATATATTTT
v_gene: TRBV4-3; d_gene: TRBD1; abundance: NA; j_gene: TRBJ2-7; CDR3aa: CASSQGQGVHEQYF; CDR3nt: TGCGCCAGCAGCCAAGGACAGGGGGTCCACGAGCAGTACTTC
v_gene: TRBV27; d_gene: NA; abundance: NA; j_gene: TRBJ2-2; CDR3aa: CASSLWAGRFTGELFF; CDR3nt: TGTGCCAGCAGTTTATGGGCAGGGAGGTTCACCGGGGAGCTGTTTTTT
v_gene: TRBV19; d_gene: TRBD2; abundance: NA; j_gene: TRBJ2-1; CDR3aa: CASSIDTPGLAFRDEQFF; CDR3nt: TGTGCCAGTAGTATAGATACACCGGGACTAGCCTTTCGGGATGAGCAGTTCTTC
v_gene: TRBV29-1; d_gene: NA; abundance: NA; j_gene: TRBJ1-1; CDR3aa: CSAEEWGWAFF; CDR3nt: TGCAGCGCCGAAGAATGGGGTTGGGCTTTCTTT
v_gene: TRBV19; d_gene: NA; abundance: NA; j_gene: TRBJ1-4; CDR3aa: CASSITQGREKLFF; CDR3nt: TGTGCCAGTAGTATAACCCAGGGGCGTGAAAAACTGTTTTTT
v_gene: TRBV9; d_gene: NA; abundance: NA; j_gene: TRBJ1-2; CDR3aa: CASSSREVGSNYGYTF; CDR3nt: TGTGCCAGCAGCTCCCGGGAGGTAGGGTCGAACTATGGCTACACCTTC
v_gene: TRBV7-7; d_gene: NA; abundance: NA; j_gene: TRBJ1-3; CDR3aa: CASSAGDTIYF; CDR3nt: TGTGCTAGCAGCGCCGGGGACACCATATATTTT
v_gene: TRBV5-1; d_gene: NA; abundance: NA; j_gene: TRBJ2-3; CDR3aa: CASSLVVAGTDTQYF; CDR3nt: TGCGCCAGCAGCTTGGTGGTAGCAGGCACAGATACGCAGTATTTT
v_gene: TRBV7-2; d_gene: NA; abundance: NA; j_gene: TRBJ2-7; CDR3aa: CATSPDRSVGKQYF; CDR3nt: TGTGCCACCTCACCTGACAGGTCGGTCGGTAAGCAGTACTTC
v_gene: TRBV11-3; d_gene: NA; abundance: NA; j_gene: TRBJ1-2; CDR3aa: CASSPPGTPGAGYTF; CDR3nt: TGTGCCAGCAGCCCGCCCGGGACTCCGGGGGCTGGCTACACCTTC
v_gene: TRBV18; d_gene: NA; abundance: NA; j_gene: TRBJ1-1; CDR3aa: CASSPRALMSTEAFF; CDR3nt: TGTGCCAGCTCTCCACGGGCTCTGATGAGCACTGAAGCTTTCTTT
v_gene: TRBV25-1; d_gene: NA; abundance: NA; j_gene: TRBJ1-3; CDR3aa: CASSKGAGPAGNTIYF; CDR3nt: TGTGCCAGCAGTAAAGGGGCAGGTCCTGCTGGAAACACCATATATTTT
v_gene: TRBV28; d_gene: TRBD1; abundance: NA; j_gene: TRBJ1-1; CDR3aa: CASALGQPVNTEAFF; CDR3nt: TGTGCCAGCGCCCTGGGACAGCCCGTGAACACTGAAGCTTTCTTT
v_gene: TRBV19; d_gene: NA; abundance: NA; j_gene: TRBJ1-1; CDR3aa: CASSPQGLPNTEAFF; CDR3nt: TGTGCCAGTAGTCCCCAGGGACTCCCGAACACTGAAGCTTTCTTT
v_gene: TRBV6-5; d_gene: NA; abundance: NA; j_gene: TRBJ2-7; CDR3aa: CASSSGSYEQYF; CDR3nt: TGTGCCAGCAGTTCCGGGTCCTACGAGCAGTACTTC
v_gene: TRBV21-1; d_gene: NA; abundance: few; j_gene: TRBJ2-7; CDR3aa: CASGGPLFSYEQYF; CDR3nt: TGTGCCTCCGGGGGGCCTCTTTTCTCCTACGAGCAGTACTTC
v_gene: TRBV2; d_gene: NA; abundance: few; j_gene: TRBJ2-5; CDR3aa: CATLAGRVQETQYF; CDR3nt: TGTGCCACCCTAGCAGGGCGGGTCCAAGAGACCCAGTACTTC
v_gene: TRBV28; d_gene: NA; abundance: NA; j_gene: TRBJ2-7; CDR3aa: CASSLSLVGYEQYF; CDR3nt: TGTGCCAGCAGTTTGTCTTTAGTTGGCTACGAGCAGTACTTC